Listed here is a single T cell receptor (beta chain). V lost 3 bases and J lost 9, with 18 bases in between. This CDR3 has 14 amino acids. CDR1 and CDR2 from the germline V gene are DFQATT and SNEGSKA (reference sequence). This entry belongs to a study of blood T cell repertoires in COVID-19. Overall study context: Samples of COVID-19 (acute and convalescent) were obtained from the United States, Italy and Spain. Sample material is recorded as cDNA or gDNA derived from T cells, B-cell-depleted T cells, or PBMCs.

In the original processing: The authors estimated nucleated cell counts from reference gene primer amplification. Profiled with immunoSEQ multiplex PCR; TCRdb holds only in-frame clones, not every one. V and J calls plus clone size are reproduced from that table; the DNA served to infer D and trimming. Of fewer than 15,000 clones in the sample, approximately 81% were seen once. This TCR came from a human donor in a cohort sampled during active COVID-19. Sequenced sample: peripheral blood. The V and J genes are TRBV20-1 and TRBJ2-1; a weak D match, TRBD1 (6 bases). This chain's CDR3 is CSASAGVRDGEQFF. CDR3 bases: TGCAGTGCTAGTGCAGGGGTCCGTGATGGTGAGCAGTTCTTC.